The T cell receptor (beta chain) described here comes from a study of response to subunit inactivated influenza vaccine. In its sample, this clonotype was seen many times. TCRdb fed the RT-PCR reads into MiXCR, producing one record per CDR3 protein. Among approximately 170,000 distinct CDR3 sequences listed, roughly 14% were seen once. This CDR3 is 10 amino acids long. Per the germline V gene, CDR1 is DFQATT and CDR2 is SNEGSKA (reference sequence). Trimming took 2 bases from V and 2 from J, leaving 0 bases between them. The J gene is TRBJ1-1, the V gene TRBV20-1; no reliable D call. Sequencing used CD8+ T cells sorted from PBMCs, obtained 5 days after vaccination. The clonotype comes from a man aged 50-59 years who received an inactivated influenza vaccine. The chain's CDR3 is CSARNTEAFF. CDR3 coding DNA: TGCAGTGCTAGAAACACTGAAGCTTTCTTT.